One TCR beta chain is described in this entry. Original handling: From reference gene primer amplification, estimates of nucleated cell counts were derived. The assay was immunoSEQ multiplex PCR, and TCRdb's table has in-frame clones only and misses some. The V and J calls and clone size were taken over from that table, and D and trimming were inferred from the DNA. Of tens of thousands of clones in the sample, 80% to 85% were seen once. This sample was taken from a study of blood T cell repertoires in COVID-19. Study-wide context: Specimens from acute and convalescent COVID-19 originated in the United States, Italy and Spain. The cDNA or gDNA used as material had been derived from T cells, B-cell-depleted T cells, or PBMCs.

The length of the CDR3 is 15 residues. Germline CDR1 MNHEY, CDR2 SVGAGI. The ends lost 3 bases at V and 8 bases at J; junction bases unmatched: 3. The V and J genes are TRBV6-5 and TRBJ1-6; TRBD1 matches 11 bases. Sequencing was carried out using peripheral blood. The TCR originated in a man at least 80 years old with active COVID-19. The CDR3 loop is CASSYRGQGDSPLHF. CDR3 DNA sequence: TGTGCCAGCAGTTATAGGGGACAGGGGGATTCACCCCTCCACTTT.